This TCR beta chain was sequenced for a study of early T cells in non-severe SARS-CoV-2 infection. Study-wide context: Sequenced bulk RNA came from whole blood that was unsorted, and chains were unpaired.

This clonotype has a handful of counts. Tagging with unique molecular identifiers was applied to individual cDNA molecules. MiXCR was run by TCRdb on the 5' RACE reads, yielding one entry per CDR3 protein. Here the sample spans about 44,000 distinct CDR3 sequences, 5.5% to 6.5% being singletons. The TCR originated in an adult who was a healthcare worker with PCR-confirmed SARS-CoV-2 infection or an uninfected control (not recorded which). The sequenced material came from whole blood.

The CDR3: CASSYSGHSNQPQHF. The DNA for the CDR3 is TGTGCCAGCAGTTACTCGGGGCATAGCAATCAGCCCCAGCATTTT. The chain employs TRBV6-6 and TRBJ1-5, with D tentatively TRBD1 (5 bases). The germline gives CDR1 MNHNY, CDR2 SVGAGI (reference sequence). Trimming removed 0 bases from V and 0 bases from J, with 6 bases in between. This CDR3 has 15 residues.